The rows below give T cell receptor beta chains drawn from one sample of a study of control samples from healthy donors and cancer patients. Produced via immunoSEQ multiplex PCR; TCRdb's table is partial and in-frame only. The table has roughly 74,000 clones, 90% to 95% seen once. The sample comprised blood. The receptors here all came from a woman between 18 and 29 years old in good health. Each CDR3 is given with its conserved first and last residue. D genes are given only for firm matches. Only part of the rows carry a size: once, few, many, or a class if the clone is expanded.

d_call | j_call | clone_size | v_call | cdr3_nt | cdr3_aa
. | TRBJ2-7 | . | TRBV28 | TGTGCCAGCAGTTTATGGTCCGGGGGCTACGAGCAGTACTTC | CASSLWSGGYEQYF
. | TRBJ1-1 | . | TRBV28 | TGTGCCAGCACCCTGCAGAGGGGGAACACTGAAGCTTTCTTT | CASTLQRGNTEAFF
TRBD1 | TRBJ2-6 | . | TRBV27 | TGTGCCAGCAGTGGGGGACAGGAGTTCTCTGGGGCCAACGTCCTGACTTTC | CASSGGQEFSGANVLTF
. | TRBJ2-7 | . | TRBV3-1/TRBV3-2 | TGTGCCAGCAGCCGAATTGGGGGCAACAACGAGCAGTACTTC | CASSRIGGNNEQYF
. | TRBJ2-5 | . | TRBV5-6 | TGTGCCAGCAGTGCGGATGGGCAGGGAGGCAAGACCCAGTACTTC | CASSADGQGGKTQYF
TRBD2 | TRBJ2-1 | . | TRBV10-3 | TGTGCCATCAGTGAAGGAAGCGGGAGGGAGAATGAGCAGTTCTTC | CAISEGSGRENEQFF
. | TRBJ1-1 | . | TRBV18 | TGTGCCAGCTCAACCTACTTGACAGGGAACACTGAAGCTTTCTTT | CASSTYLTGNTEAFF
TRBD1 | TRBJ1-2 | . | TRBV6-1 | TGTGCCAGCAGTGAAGAGCCCAGGGGGCGATACTATGGCTACACCTTC | CASSEEPRGRYYGYTF
TRBD2 | TRBJ2-1 | . | TRBV28 | TGTGCCAGCAGTCAACTAGCGGGTGAGCAGTTCTTC | CASSQLAGEQFF
. | TRBJ2-4 | . | TRBV29-1 | TGCAGCGTTGAAGGGGGAGGAAACATTCAGTACTTC | CSVEGGGNIQYF
TRBD1 | TRBJ2-7 | . | TRBV6-1 | TGTGCCAGCAGTGAAGGTTTTAGGGGGCTCTACGAGCAGTACTTC | CASSEGFRGLYEQYF
TRBD1 | TRBJ2-7 | . | TRBV28 | TGTGCCAGCAGGCACAGGGGCCCAACGAGCTCCTACGAGCAGTACTTC | CASRHRGPTSSYEQYF
TRBD2 | TRBJ2-7 | . | TRBV6-5 | TGTGCCAGCACCACGGGACTAGCGGAGGCCTACGAGCAGTACTTC | CASTTGLAEAYEQYF
TRBD2 | TRBJ2-3 | . | TRBV5-4 | TGTGCCAGCAGCACGCGCCCCTCGACTAGCGGGACGACAGATACGCAGTATTTT | CASSTRPSTSGTTDTQYF
. | TRBJ1-3 | . | TRBV5-6 | TGTGCCAGCAGCTTCCCCAACTCTGGAAACACCATATATTTT | CASSFPNSGNTIYF
. | TRBJ2-6 | . | TRBV3-1/TRBV3-2 | TGTGCCAGCTCTAAGTCCCGCACTGGGGCCAACGTCCTGACTTTC | CASSKSRTGANVLTF
. | TRBJ1-2 | . | TRBV28 | TGTGCCAGCAGCCCCCTCGTGGAAGACTATGGCTACACCTTC | CASSPLVEDYGYTF
. | TRBJ1-3 | . | TRBV19 | TGTGCCAGTAGTATCAAGGGAAGCTCTGGAAACACCATATATTTT | CASSIKGSSGNTIYF
TRBD2 | TRBJ2-5 | . | TRBV5-1 | TGCGCCAGCGCCGCTGGGGGGGGAGAGACCCAGTACTTC | CASAAGGGETQYF
TRBD1 | TRBJ1-5 | . | TRBV27 | TGTGCCAGCAGAAACTCCTACGACAGGGATGGCCAGCCCCAGCATTTT | CASRNSYDRDGQPQHF
. | TRBJ2-5 | . | TRBV5-1 | TGCGCCAGCAGAACGCTTGGGACTCTGCAAGAGACCCAGTACTTC | CASRTLGTLQETQYF
. | TRBJ1-4 | . | TRBV5-4 | TGTGCCAGCAGCTTGGGAGAAGCAACTAATGAAAAACTGTTTTTT | CASSLGEATNEKLFF
. | TRBJ2-7 | once | TRBV7-8 | TGTGCCAGCAGCCGAGGACAGAGGCTTTACGAGCAGTACTTC | CASSRGQRLYEQYF
. | TRBJ2-6 | few | TRBV19 | TGTGCCAGTAGTCTCGGCACTGGGGCCAACGTCCTGACTTTC | CASSLGTGANVLTF
. | TRBJ1-1 | . | TRBV7-9 | TGTGCCAGCAGCTCCCAGGGGAACACTGAAGCTTTCTTT | CASSSQGNTEAFF
. | TRBJ1-1 | . | TRBV11-2 | TGTGCCAGCACCATACAACCGACGAACACTGAAGCTTTCTTT | CASTIQPTNTEAFF
. | TRBJ2-1 | . | TRBV18 | TGTGCCAGCTCACCTACGGTAACCTACAATGAGCAGTTCTTC | CASSPTVTYNEQFF
TRBD1 | TRBJ1-1 | . | TRBV6-5 | TGTGCCAGCAGATTAGCCGGGACAGGGAACACTGAAGCTTTCTTT | CASRLAGTGNTEAFF
. | TRBJ1-5 | . | TRBV29-1 | TGCAGCGTTTCAGGGACGAATCAGCCCCAGCATTTT | CSVSGTNQPQHF
TRBD1 | TRBJ2-7 | . | TRBV20-1 | TGCAGTGCTAGTGCCCGACAGGGAACCTACGAGCAGTACTTC | CSASARQGTYEQYF
. | TRBJ1-4 | . | TRBV28 | TGTGCCAGCAGTGGGTATGAAAAACTGTTTTTT | CASSGYEKLFF
TRBD1 | TRBJ2-5 | . | TRBV3-1/TRBV3-2 | TGTGCCAGCAGCCCGTCGCAGGACAGGCAAGAGACCCAGTACTTC | CASSPSQDRQETQYF
. | TRBJ2-7 | . | TRBV5-1 | TGCGCCAGCAGCCCGACCACCGGAACAGGCGAGCAGTACTTC | CASSPTTGTGEQYF
. | TRBJ1-1 | . | TRBV5-4 | TGTGCCAGCAGCAGTTCCCAACGAGGAAGCGGGCACACTGAAGCTTTCTTT | CASSSSQRGSGHTEAFF
. | TRBJ1-5 | . | TRBV4-2 | TGTGCCAGCAGCCCCCTTGGCGTAGGGCAGGCAACTCAGCCCCAGCATTTT | CASSPLGVGQATQPQHF
. | TRBJ1-4 | . | TRBV2 | TGTGCCAGCAGTGAACAATCAGGGGTTGGGGAAAAACTGTTTTTT | CASSEQSGVGEKLFF
. | TRBJ1-6 | . | TRBV5-5 | TGTGCTAGCAGCTTGATGATAGCACAGGACTATAATTCACCCCTCCACTTT | CASSLMIAQDYNSPLHF
. | TRBJ2-1 | . | TRBV6-5 | TGTGCCAGCAGTTACCTCCAGGAGCAGTTCTTC | CASSYLQEQFF
TRBD1 | TRBJ2-7 | . | TRBV27 | TGTGCCAGCAGTTTACAGCAGGGGGCCTCCTACGAGCAGTACTTC | CASSLQQGASYEQYF
. | TRBJ1-3 | . | TRBV5-4 | TGTGCCAGCAGCCTTGGGGGCTCTGGAAACACCATATATTTT | CASSLGGSGNTIYF
. | TRBJ1-1 | . | TRBV19 | TGTGCCAGTAGTATTGGGCAGACGAACACTGAAGCTTTCTTT | CASSIGQTNTEAFF
TRBD1 | TRBJ2-6 | . | TRBV18 | TGTGCCAGCTCACCACGAGAGTCACAGGGGACTGGGGCCAACGTCCTGACTTTC | CASSPRESQGTGANVLTF
. | TRBJ2-4 | . | TRBV3-1/TRBV3-2 | TGTGCCAGCAGCCAAGAGACTAGGGGGGCCAAAAACATTCAGTACTTC | CASSQETRGAKNIQYF
. | TRBJ1-1 | . | TRBV28 | TGTGCCAGCAGTTACAGGTCGGAGAGCACTGAAGCTTTCTTT | CASSYRSESTEAFF
. | TRBJ1-4 | . | TRBV5-1 | TGCGCCAGCAGCTTGGAGGCAATGAATGAAAAACTGTTTTTT | CASSLEAMNEKLFF
. | TRBJ2-5 | . | TRBV12-3/TRBV12-4 | TGTGCCAGCAGTTTAGGGACTTGGCAGACCCAGTACTTC | CASSLGTWQTQYF
TRBD1 | TRBJ1-4 | . | TRBV5-1 | TGCGCCAGCAGCTTGGAAGCCAGGGGGAATGAAAAACTGTTTTTT | CASSLEARGNEKLFF
. | TRBJ2-7 | . | TRBV6-2/TRBV6-3 | TGTGCCAGCAGTTTGGACACCCCCTACGAGCAGTACTTC | CASSLDTPYEQYF
. | TRBJ1-6 | . | TRBV29-1 | TGCAGCGTGGAGACGGGGAGCGCGGGTTCACCCCTCCACTTT | CSVETGSAGSPLHF
. | TRBJ1-1 | . | TRBV5-8 | TGTGCCAGCAGCTTGGAGTACGGCAAGATGAACACTGAAGCTTTCTTT | CASSLEYGKMNTEAFF
TRBD2 | TRBJ2-1 | once | TRBV2 | TGTGCCAGCAGATCGACTAGCGGGAGGGCTAATGAGCAGTTCTTC | CASRSTSGRANEQFF
. | TRBJ2-5 | . | TRBV11-3 | TGTGCCAGCAGCTTGAGGAGCGGGGAGACCCAGTACTTC | CASSLRSGETQYF
TRBD1 | TRBJ2-5 | . | TRBV27 | TGTGCCAGCAGTCCCCCGGAGACAGGGTCGAAGACCCAGTACTTC | CASSPPETGSKTQYF
. | TRBJ1-2 | . | TRBV29-1 | TGCAGCGTTGAAGCCGGGACAAGTCCCACCTATGGCTACACCTTC | CSVEAGTSPTYGYTF
TRBD2 | TRBJ2-2 | once | TRBV29-1 | TGCAGCGTTGTTACTAGCGGGGCGAACACCGGGGAGCTGTTTTTT | CSVVTSGANTGELFF
TRBD1 | TRBJ2-7 | once | TRBV7-9 | TGTGTCCCCCCGCGACAGGGGACTCGATCCTACGAGCAGTACTTC | CVPPRQGTRSYEQYF